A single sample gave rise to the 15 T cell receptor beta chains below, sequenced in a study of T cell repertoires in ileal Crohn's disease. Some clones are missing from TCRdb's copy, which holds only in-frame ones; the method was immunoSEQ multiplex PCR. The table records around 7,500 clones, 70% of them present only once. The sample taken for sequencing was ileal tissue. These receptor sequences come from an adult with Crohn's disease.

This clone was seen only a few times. The CDR3 DNA sequence: TGCGCCAGCAGCTTGGACACCTCAGACTATGGCTACACCTTC. Translated: CASSLDTSDYGYTF. V usage is TRBV5-1 and J usage is TRBJ1-2, with D unclear. V lost 0 bases and J 3 bases, leaving 9 bases between the germline ends. The germline V gene encodes CDR1 SGHRS and CDR2 YFSETQ. The CDR3 contains 14 residues.

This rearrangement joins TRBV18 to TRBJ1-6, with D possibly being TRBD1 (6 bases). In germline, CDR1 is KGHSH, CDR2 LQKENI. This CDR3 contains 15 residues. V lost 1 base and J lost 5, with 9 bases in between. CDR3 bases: TGTGCCAGCTCACCACGCAGGACAGATAATTCACCCCTCCACTTT. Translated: CASSPRRTDNSPLHF.

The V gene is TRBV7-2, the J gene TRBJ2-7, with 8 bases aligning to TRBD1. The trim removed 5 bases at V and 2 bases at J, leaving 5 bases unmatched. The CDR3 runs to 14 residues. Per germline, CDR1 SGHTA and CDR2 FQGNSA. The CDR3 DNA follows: TGTGCCAGCAGCCCCGACAGGGGACCCTACGAGCAGTACTTC. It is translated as CASSPDRGPYEQYF.

CDR3 sequence reads: CASTLREAGVGTQYF. CDR3 nucleotides: TGCGCCAGCACTCTGAGAGAGGCGGGGGTCGGGACCCAGTACTTC. The chain is built from TRBV5-1 and TRBJ2-5, with 7 bases lining up with TRBD2. Per the germline V gene, CDR1 is SGHRS and CDR2 is YFSETQ. Trimming removed 6 bases from V and 7 bases from J; junction bases left unmatched: 15. The length of the CDR3 is 15 residues.

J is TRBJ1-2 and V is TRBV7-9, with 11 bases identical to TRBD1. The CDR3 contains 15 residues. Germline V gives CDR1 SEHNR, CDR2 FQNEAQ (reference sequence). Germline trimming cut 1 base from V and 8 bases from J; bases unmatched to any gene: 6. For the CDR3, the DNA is TGTGCCAGCAGCTTAGGGACAGGGGGCTACGCGGGCTACACCTTC. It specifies CASSLGTGGYAGYTF.

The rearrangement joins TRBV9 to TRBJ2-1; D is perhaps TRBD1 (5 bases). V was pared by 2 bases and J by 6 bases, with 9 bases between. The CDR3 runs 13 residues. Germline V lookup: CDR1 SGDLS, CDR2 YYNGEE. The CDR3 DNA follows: TGTGCCAGCAGCGTCAGGGTGGGCAATGAGCAGTTCTTC. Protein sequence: CASSVRVGNEQFF.

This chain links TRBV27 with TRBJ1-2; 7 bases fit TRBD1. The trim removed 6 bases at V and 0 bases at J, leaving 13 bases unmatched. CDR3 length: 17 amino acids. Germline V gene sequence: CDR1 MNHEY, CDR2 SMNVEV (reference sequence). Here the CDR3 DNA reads TGTGCCAGCAGCAGACAGGCTGGGACAGCGGCTAACTATGGCTACACCTTC. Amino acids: CASSRQAGTAANYGYTF.

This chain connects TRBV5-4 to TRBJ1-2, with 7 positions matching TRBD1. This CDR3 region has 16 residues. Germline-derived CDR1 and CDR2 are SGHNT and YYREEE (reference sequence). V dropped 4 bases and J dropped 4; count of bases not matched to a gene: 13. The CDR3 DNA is TGTGCCAGCAGCCAGGCCACAGGGGCCCAGGGCTATGGCTACACCTTC. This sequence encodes CASSQATGAQGYGYTF.

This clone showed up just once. CDR3 in DNA: TGCGCCAGCAGCCCAGCGGGGGATGGGTACACTGAAGCTTTCTTT. It translates to CASSPAGDGYTEAFF. The J gene is TRBJ1-1, the V gene TRBV5-1; D is perhaps TRBD1 (5 bases). Trimming cost V 4 bases and J 3 bases, with 16 bases left between them. Germline V gene data show CDR1 as SGHRS and CDR2 as YFSETQ. CDR3 length: 15 residues.

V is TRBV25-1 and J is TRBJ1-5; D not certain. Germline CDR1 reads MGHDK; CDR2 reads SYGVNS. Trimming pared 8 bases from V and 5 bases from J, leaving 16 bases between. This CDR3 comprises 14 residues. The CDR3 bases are TGTGCCAGCCAAAGACGGGGTTGGGATCAGCCCCAGCATTTT. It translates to CASQRRGWDQPQHF.

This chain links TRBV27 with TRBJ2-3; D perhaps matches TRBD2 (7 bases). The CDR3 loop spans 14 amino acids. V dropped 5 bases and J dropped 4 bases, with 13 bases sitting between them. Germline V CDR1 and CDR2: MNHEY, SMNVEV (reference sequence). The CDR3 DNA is TGTGCCAGCAGTGGGGGGGCGAATTCAGATACGCAGTATTTT. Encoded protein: CASSGGANSDTQYF.

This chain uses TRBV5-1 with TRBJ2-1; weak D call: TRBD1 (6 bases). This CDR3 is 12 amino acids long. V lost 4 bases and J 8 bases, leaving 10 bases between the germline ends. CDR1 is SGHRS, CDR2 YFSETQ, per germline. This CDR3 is CASSNRVDEQFF. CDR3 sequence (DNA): TGCGCCAGCAGCAACAGGGTCGATGAGCAGTTCTTC. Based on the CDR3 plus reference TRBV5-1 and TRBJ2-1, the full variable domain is KAGVTQTPRYLIKTRGQQVTLSCSPISGHRSVSWYQQTPGQGLQFLFEYFSETQRNKGNFPGRFSGRQFSNSRSEMNVSTLELGDSALYLCASSNRVDEQFFGPGTRLTVL.

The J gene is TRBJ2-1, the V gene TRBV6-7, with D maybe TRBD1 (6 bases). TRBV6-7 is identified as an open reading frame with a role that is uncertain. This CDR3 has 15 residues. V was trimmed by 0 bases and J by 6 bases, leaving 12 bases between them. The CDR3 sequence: CASSYSTGRGNEQFF. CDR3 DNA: TGTGCCAGCAGTTACTCGACCGGCAGGGGCAATGAGCAGTTCTTC.

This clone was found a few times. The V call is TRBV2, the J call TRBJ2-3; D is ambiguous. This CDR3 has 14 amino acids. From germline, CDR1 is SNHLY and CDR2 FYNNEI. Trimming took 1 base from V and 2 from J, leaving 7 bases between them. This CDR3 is CASSEGRYTDTQYF. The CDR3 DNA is TGTGCCAGCAGTGAAGGCAGATACACAGATACGCAGTATTTT.

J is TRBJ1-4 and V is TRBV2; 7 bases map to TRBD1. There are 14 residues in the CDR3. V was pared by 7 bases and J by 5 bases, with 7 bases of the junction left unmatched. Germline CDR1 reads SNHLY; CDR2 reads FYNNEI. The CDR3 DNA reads TGTGCCAGCAATTCACAGGGGATAAATGAAAAACTGTTTTTT. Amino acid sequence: CASNSQGINEKLFF.